The entry below describes one T cell receptor (beta chain). The entry originates in a study of cytomegalovirus exposure and HLA in healthy donors. Study information: Of all 400 or so donors who were genotyped, 81% belonged to the Caucasian-associated ancestry cluster.

The PCR used 60 Vbeta and 13 Jbeta primers. Sequencing was performed with immunoSEQ multiplex PCR; in TCRdb, only in-frame clones are kept and a portion is missing. The sample records about 160,000 clones, less than 80% being singletons. CDR3 length: 14 residues. V lost 0 bases, J lost 9 bases, and 15 bases lay in between. CDR1 GTSNPN and CDR2 SVGIG come from the germline V gene (reference sequence). The receptor's source is a man aged 35-49 years in good health and CMV-seronegative. J is TRBJ2-1 and V is TRBV30; a weak D match, TRBD2 (6 bases). The sample taken for sequencing was PBMCs. DNA for the CDR3: TGTGCCTGGAGTGTACTGTTGGGGCGGGGTGAGCAGTTCTTC. Amino acid sequence: CAWSVLLGRGEQFF.